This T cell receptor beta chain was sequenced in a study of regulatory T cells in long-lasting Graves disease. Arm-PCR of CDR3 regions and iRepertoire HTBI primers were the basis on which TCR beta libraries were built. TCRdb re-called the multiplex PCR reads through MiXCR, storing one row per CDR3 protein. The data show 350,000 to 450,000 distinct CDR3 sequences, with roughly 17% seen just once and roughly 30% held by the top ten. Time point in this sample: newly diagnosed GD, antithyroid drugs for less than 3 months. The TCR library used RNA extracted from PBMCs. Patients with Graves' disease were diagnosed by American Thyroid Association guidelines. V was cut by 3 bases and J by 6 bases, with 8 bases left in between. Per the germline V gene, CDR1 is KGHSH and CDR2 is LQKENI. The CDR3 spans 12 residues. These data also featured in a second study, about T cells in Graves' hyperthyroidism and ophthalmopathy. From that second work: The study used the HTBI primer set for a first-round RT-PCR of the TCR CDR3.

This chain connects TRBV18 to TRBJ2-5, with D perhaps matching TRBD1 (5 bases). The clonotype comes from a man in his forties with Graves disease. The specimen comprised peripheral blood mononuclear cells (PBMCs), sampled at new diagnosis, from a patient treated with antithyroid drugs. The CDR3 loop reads CASSPSGKTQYF. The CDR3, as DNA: TGTGCCAGCTCACCCTCAGGGAAGACCCAGTACTTC.